This T cell receptor beta chain emerged from a study of beta chain features in type 1 diabetes. General study findings and limits: Healthy donors had naive, central memory and Treg TCRB repertoires that appeared less similar than those seen among patients.

The length of the CDR3 is 11 residues. The germline V gene has CDR1 SGHVS and CDR2 FQNEAQ. Trimming took off 4 bases at V and 5 bases at J, with 6 bases between the two ends. As for this clone: Its antigen is unidentified.

Expressed TCRB transcripts were sequenced after all isolated RNA was converted to cDNA. Only in-frame clones appear in the TCRdb table, and some are missing; sequencing was by immunoSEQ multiplex PCR. The sample carries approximately 380,000 clones, about 14% recorded once. The specimen was naive CD4+ T cells from blood. The chain joins TRBV7-8 to TRBJ2-7; no firm D call. The source of this sequence is a woman in her late teens or twenties in good health. Here the CDR3 reads CASSSLDEQYF. CDR3 DNA: TGTGCCAGCAGCTCCTTAGACGAGCAGTACTTC.